The rows below give T cell receptor beta chains drawn from one sample of a study of PD-1 blockade in classical Hodgkin lymphoma. TCRdb keeps only in-frame clones here, not all; method: immunoSEQ multiplex PCR. The repertoire holds 19,000 or so clones, with 75% to 90% as singletons. The material sequenced was peripheral blood mononuclear cells (PBMCs), taken before the fourth cycle of nivolumab. The receptors were gathered from a human donor with classical Hodgkin lymphoma. The CDR3 runs from the conserved cysteine through the conserved F or W. D genes are given only for firm matches. Only part of the rows carry a size: once, few, many, or a class if the clone is expanded.

-	TRBV18	-	TRBJ2-2	TGTGCCAGCTCAACACAGGGTTCCGGGGAGCTGTTTTTT	CASSTQGSGELFF
-	TRBV2	once	TRBJ2-4	TGTGCCAGCAGGGCAGGCGGGCTAGCCAAAAACATTCAGTACTTC	CASRAGGLAKNIQYF
TRBD2	TRBV4-3	-	TRBJ2-2	TGCGCCAGCAGCCCCTACCCAAGACTAGCGGGGTCGGGAACCGGGGAGCTGTTTTTT	CASSPYPRLAGSGTGELFF
TRBD1	TRBV10-3	-	TRBJ1-2	TGTGCCACATCCAAGCGGACAGGCGATAAACGAGGGGACTATGGCTACACCTTC	CATSKRTGDKRGDYGYTF
TRBD2	TRBV7-2	-	TRBJ2-2	TGTGCCAGCAGCTTTTTAGGACTAGCGGGAGGGAACACCGGGGAGCTGTTTTTT	CASSFLGLAGGNTGELFF
TRBD2	TRBV5-1	-	TRBJ2-5	TGCGCCAGCAGCTTGGGGGGGACTAGCGCTGGGGAGACCCAGTACTTC	CASSLGGTSAGETQYF
TRBD2	TRBV2	-	TRBJ2-2	TGTGCCAGCAGTGAAGGGCGGGAGATCGGCACCGGGGAGCTGTTTTTT	CASSEGREIGTGELFF
TRBD2	TRBV18	-	TRBJ2-1	TGTGCCAGCTCACCACCGAGCGGGGGGTCGATGAGGAATGAGCAGTTCTTC	CASSPPSGGSMRNEQFF
-	TRBV18	-	TRBJ2-7	TGTGCCAGCTCACCTTATATAGTCCGGGGAGATAGCTCCTACGAGCAGTACTTC	CASSPYIVRGDSSYEQYF
-	TRBV29-1	-	TRBJ2-3	TGCAGCGTTGAAGAAGTGGGCCACACAGATACGCAGTATTTT	CSVEEVGHTDTQYF
-	TRBV10-3	-	TRBJ2-2	TGTGCCATCAGTGAGTCGAGTCCGGGGGAGCTGTTTTTT	CAISESSPGELFF
-	TRBV7-8	-	TRBJ2-7	TGTGCCAGCAGTCGCGGGGGCCCGGGCGAGCAGTACTTC	CASSRGGPGEQYF
-	TRBV14	-	TRBJ1-2	TGTGCCAGCAGCCAAGATCGGAAAAGCTACACCTTC	CASSQDRKSYTF
TRBD1	TRBV18	-	TRBJ2-1	TGTGCCAGCTCACCGCAGGGGGCGGTTGAGCAGTTCTTC	CASSPQGAVEQFF
TRBD1	TRBV7-9	-	TRBJ2-4	TGTGCCAGCAGCTCTTCCGGAAACCGACAGGGGATCCCCAACATTCAGTACTTC	CASSSSGNRQGIPNIQYF
-	TRBV6-6	medium-sized	TRBJ2-7	TGTGCCAGCAGCCGTACAGGGAGCTCCTACGAGCAGTACTTC	CASSRTGSSYEQYF
TRBD1	TRBV5-1	-	TRBJ1-6	TGCGCCAGCACACCTGGAACAGGGGGAGATTCACCCCTCCACTTT	CASTPGTGGDSPLHF
-	TRBV6-5	-	TRBJ1-2	TGTGCCAGCAGTTACGCTAAGGAGATGGCTAACTATGGCTACACCTTC	CASSYAKEMANYGYTF
TRBD2	TRBV27	-	TRBJ2-3	TGTGCCAGCAGTTTAAAGCGGGAGCGACCAGATACGCAGTATTTT	CASSLKRERPDTQYF
-	TRBV18	-	TRBJ1-1	TGTGCCAGCTCACCACCAAATACGGACAGGAACACTGAAGCTTTCTTT	CASSPPNTDRNTEAFF
-	TRBV4-2	-	TRBJ2-2	TGTGCCAGCAGCCTGACGGACAGACAAGATTACACCGGGGAGCTGTTTTTT	CASSLTDRQDYTGELFF
TRBD2	TRBV7-3	-	TRBJ2-3	TGTGCCAGCTCCTTAGCGGGGGGGCCGGAAGATACGCAGTATTTT	CASSLAGGPEDTQYF
-	TRBV5-6	-	TRBJ1-5	TGTGCCAGCAGCCCGAGAGGTGGTAGGGCGGGACAGCCCCAGCATTTT	CASSPRGGRAGQPQHF
TRBD1	TRBV7-9	-	TRBJ2-7	TGTGCCAGCAGCCGGCGGGACAGGGGCCACGAGCAGTACTTC	CASSRRDRGHEQYF
-	TRBV9	few	TRBJ1-2	TGCCAGGACCCTCCAGCGCAGTCCAGTAATGGCTACACCTTC	CQDPPAQSSNGYTF
TRBD2	TRBV2	-	TRBJ2-3	TGTGCCAGCAGAGGTAGCGGGAGGGCCACAGATACGCAGTATTTT	CASRGSGRATDTQYF
TRBD2	TRBV5-1	-	TRBJ2-3	TGCGCCAGCAGCTTGAGCAGCGGGGGGGCACCAGATACGCAGTATTTT	CASSLSSGGAPDTQYF
-	TRBV19	-	TRBJ2-5	TGTGCCAGTAGCCCATACCTTACCGGGGGAGAGACCCAGTACTTC	CASSPYLTGGETQYF